The present entry profiles one T cell receptor beta chain with its context. The antigen is unknown. 13 Jbeta primers and 60 Vbeta primers were used for the PCR. The assay was immunoSEQ multiplex PCR, and TCRdb's table has in-frame clones only and misses some. The table records about 86,000 clones, around three quarters of them present only once. This CDR3 is built from 11 residues. Germline CDR1 SEHNR, CDR2 FQNEAQ (reference sequence). V lost 9 bases, J lost 8 bases, and 6 bases stayed unmatched. These data belong to a study of cytomegalovirus exposure and HLA in healthy donors. The wider study: The Caucasian-associated ancestry cluster contained more than 75% of the approximately 430 genotyped donors. Regarding the study as a whole: In vitro data verified three CMV-associated chains as specific for CMV antigens. Donor immune exposure was known only as CMV serostatus.

The sequencing sample was made of PBMCs. This sequence joins TRBV7-9 and TRBJ1-1; 7 positions agree with TRBD1. This TCR derives from a man aged 55 to 70 in good health and CMV-seronegative. The CDR3 DNA follows: TGTGCCAGGGACCAACAGGGGGAAGCTTTCTTT. Translation gives CARDQQGEAFF.